These T cell receptor beta chains were read from a single sample in a study of shared clonotypes between healthy human individuals. Only in-frame clones appear in the TCRdb table, and some are missing; sequencing was by immunoSEQ multiplex PCR. This sample has about 2,200,000 clones, with around 93% found just once. Sequenced sample: naive CD8+ T cells from PBMCs. These receptors were taken from a young man in good health. Some clones in this sample may be carry-over from other donors' samples. The CDR3 runs from the conserved cysteine through the conserved F or W. D genes are given only for firm matches. Clone size appears in some rows only: once, few, many, or a class for an expanded clone.

cdr3_aa: CASSPTRLAETNEQFF
cdr3_nt: TGTGCCAGCTCACCGACAAGACTAGCGGAAACCAATGAGCAGTTCTTC
clone_size: .
j_call: TRBJ2-1
v_call: TRBV18
d_call: TRBD2

cdr3_aa: CASSLVSGGDRELFF
cdr3_nt: TGTGCCAGCAGCTTAGTTTCCGGGGGCGACCGGGAGCTGTTTTTT
clone_size: .
j_call: TRBJ2-2
v_call: TRBV7-9
d_call: .

cdr3_aa: CASTIAGELFF
cdr3_nt: TGTGCCAGTACGATTGCCGGGGAGCTGTTTTTT
clone_size: .
j_call: TRBJ2-2
v_call: TRBV19
d_call: .

cdr3_aa: CASSSGTTGGETQYF
cdr3_nt: TGTGCCAGCAGCTCGGGGACCACCGGTGGAGAGACCCAGTACTTC
clone_size: .
j_call: TRBJ2-5
v_call: TRBV11-2
d_call: .

cdr3_aa: CASSLVGDRLPIRYEQYF
cdr3_nt: TGTGCCAGCAGCTTGGTTGGGGACAGGCTCCCAATACGTTACGAGCAGTACTTC
clone_size: .
j_call: TRBJ2-7
v_call: TRBV11-2
d_call: TRBD1

cdr3_aa: CSVEDPDRVEQYF
cdr3_nt: TGCAGCGTTGAAGATCCGGACAGGGTCGAGCAGTACTTC
clone_size: .
j_call: TRBJ2-7
v_call: TRBV29-1
d_call: TRBD1

cdr3_aa: CASSFGRGTYEQYF
cdr3_nt: TGTGCCAGCAGCTTCGGGCGGGGGACCTACGAGCAGTACTTC
clone_size: .
j_call: TRBJ2-7
v_call: TRBV5-4
d_call: TRBD2

cdr3_aa: CASSTGLAGAYEQYF
cdr3_nt: TGCGCCAGCAGCACGGGACTAGCGGGAGCTTACGAGCAGTACTTC
clone_size: .
j_call: TRBJ2-7
v_call: TRBV5-1
d_call: TRBD2

cdr3_aa: CASSQETGDSGQPQHF
cdr3_nt: TGCGCCAGCAGCCAAGAGACGGGTGATTCGGGTCAGCCCCAGCATTTT
clone_size: .
j_call: TRBJ1-5
v_call: TRBV4-3
d_call: .

cdr3_aa: CASSFGEAGGYEQYF
cdr3_nt: TGTGCCAGCAGTTTCGGGGAAGCGGGAGGTTACGAGCAGTACTTC
clone_size: .
j_call: TRBJ2-7
v_call: TRBV28
d_call: TRBD2

cdr3_aa: CASSFSAGGSYNEQFF
cdr3_nt: TGTGCCAGCAGTTTCTCAGCGGGAGGGTCCTACAATGAGCAGTTCTTC
clone_size: .
j_call: TRBJ2-1
v_call: TRBV28
d_call: TRBD2

cdr3_aa: CASSVGASGRNEQFF
cdr3_nt: TGTGCCAGCAGCGTAGGGGCTAGCGGGAGGAATGAGCAGTTCTTC
clone_size: once
j_call: TRBJ2-1
v_call: TRBV9
d_call: TRBD2

cdr3_aa: CASSEGTSGSRNEQFF
cdr3_nt: TGTGCCAGCAGCGAGGGGACTAGCGGGAGTAGGAATGAGCAGTTCTTC
clone_size: once
j_call: TRBJ2-1
v_call: TRBV9
d_call: TRBD2

cdr3_aa: CASSPQDYSNQPQHF
cdr3_nt: TGTGCCAGCAGTCCCCAGGACTATAGCAATCAGCCCCAGCATTTT
clone_size: .
j_call: TRBJ1-5
v_call: TRBV28
d_call: .

cdr3_aa: CASSPHRMGGANVLTF
cdr3_nt: TGTGCCAGTAGTCCCCATAGGATGGGCGGGGCCAACGTCCTGACTTTC
clone_size: once
j_call: TRBJ2-6
v_call: TRBV19
d_call: .

cdr3_aa: CASSLGTSFYEQYF
cdr3_nt: TGTGCCAGCAGTTTAGGGACTAGCTTCTACGAGCAGTACTTC
clone_size: .
j_call: TRBJ2-7
v_call: TRBV25-1
d_call: TRBD2

cdr3_aa: CATTREGAYNQPQHF
cdr3_nt: TGTGCCACCACGAGAGAGGGGGCCTACAATCAGCCCCAGCATTTT
clone_size: .
j_call: TRBJ1-5
v_call: TRBV7-8
d_call: TRBD1